Shown below are 27 T cell receptor beta chains from a single sample sequenced in a study of blood T cell repertoires in COVID-19. The table came from immunoSEQ multiplex PCR; TCRdb's copy has only in-frame clones and leaves some out. The sample shows under 300,000 clones, 84% of them seen only once. The sequenced sample was peripheral blood. These receptors were taken from a man aged 40-49 years who had recovered from COVID-19.

The chain links TRBV6-5 to TRBJ1-1; TRBD1 agrees at 7 bases. Germline V gene data show CDR1 as MNHEY and CDR2 as SVGAGI. The V segment lost 6 bases and the J segment 7 bases; nucleotides outside the gene matches: 2. The CDR3 has 11 residues. The DNA for the CDR3 is TGTGCCAGCAGCCGGACAGGTGAAGCTTTCTTT. This translates into CASSRTGEAFF.

This clone was counted between two and nine times. Other DNA sequences of this sample code for an identical CDR3. The chain uses TRBV7-2 and TRBJ1-2; 9 bases fit TRBD1. Losses at the gene ends were 4 bases for V and 3 bases for J; bases not matched to a gene: 3. Germline V gene data show CDR1 as SGHTA and CDR2 as FQGNSA. The CDR3 contains 14 residues. CDR3: CASSSDRGDYGYTF. The CDR3 DNA follows: TGTGCCAGCAGCTCGGACAGGGGAGACTATGGCTACACCTTC.

The rearrangement links TRBV9 to TRBJ2-1; 14 bases fit TRBD2. The V segment lost 3 bases and the J segment 8 bases; nucleotides outside the gene matches: 7. In germline, CDR1 is SGDLS, CDR2 YYNGEE. The CDR3 loop spans 16 amino acids. The CDR3, as DNA: TGTGCCAGCAGCGCTGGGACTAGCGGGAGTATCTATGAGCAGTTCTTC. Protein product: CASSAGTSGSIYEQFF.

V is TRBV7-8 and J is TRBJ1-1, with D tentatively TRBD1 (6 bases). Deletions cut 1 base from V and 1 base from J, with 16 bases between. This CDR3 spans 17 amino acids. Germline values: CDR1 SGHVS, CDR2 FQNEAQ. In nucleotides, the CDR3 is TGTGCCAGCAGCTTAGGTCTCGGGGGGGGCAGGAACACTGAAGCTTTCTTT. This translates into CASSLGLGGGRNTEAFF.

The rearrangement joins TRBV19 to TRBJ1-5; D uncertain. From germline, CDR1 is LNHDA and CDR2 SQIVND (reference sequence). The V end lost 7 bases, the J end lost 3 bases, and 7 bases lay between the germline ends. The CDR3 runs 12 residues. In DNA form, the CDR3 reads TGTGCCAGTACCCGCTACAATCAGCCCCAGCATTTT. Translating gives CASTRYNQPQHF.

The rearrangement links TRBV10-2 to TRBJ2-7; D uncertain. This CDR3 is 15 amino acids long. V gave up 0 bases and J gave up 3 bases, with 12 bases separating them. CDR1 is WSHSY, CDR2 SAAADI, per germline. Here the CDR3 DNA reads TGCGCCAGCAGTGAGTCCGATAGACAATACTACGAGCAGTACTTC. Protein product: CASSESDRQYYEQYF.

This sequence joins TRBV6-2 or TRBV6-3 and TRBJ1-5; D possibly corresponds to TRBD1 (5 bases). V was trimmed by 2 bases and J by 2 bases, leaving 16 bases between them. Germline values: CDR1 MNHEY, CDR2 SVGEGT. The CDR3 has 17 amino acids. The CDR3 protein is CASSYHAEWGGNQPQHF. The CDR3 DNA reads as TGTGCCAGCAGTTACCACGCAGAATGGGGGGGCAATCAGCCCCAGCATTTT.

V and J are TRBV6-5 and TRBJ2-7; D is unresolved. Trimming took 5 bases from V and 4 from J, leaving 12 bases between them. The CDR3 runs 13 residues. The germline CDR1 and CDR2 sequences are MNHEY and SVGAGI. DNA of the CDR3: TGTGCCAGCAGTAGTGGGCAGGTATACGAGCAGTACTTC. This gives the protein CASSSGQVYEQYF.

This clone came up a few times. The rearrangement uses TRBV19 and TRBJ2-2, with 8 nucleotides matching TRBD1. The CDR3 runs to 15 residues. Germline-derived CDR1 and CDR2 are LNHDA and SQIVND (reference sequence). Trimming removed 4 bases from V and 0 bases from J; junction bases left unmatched: 1. CDR3 DNA sequence: TGTGCCAGTAGTACAGGGGGCGCGAACACCGGGGAGCTGTTTTTT. Its translation is CASSTGGANTGELFF. The full variable domain, with the rest looked up from reference TRBV19 and TRBJ2-2, is DGGITQSPKYLFRKEGQNVTLSCEQNLNHDAMYWYRQDPGQGLRLIYYSQIVNDFQKGDIAEGYSVSREKKESFPLTVTSAQKNPTAFYLCASSTGGANTGELFFGEGSRLTVL.

The table lists this clone with a count of one. This chain joins TRBV19 and TRBJ2-1; tentative D call: TRBD1 (6 bases). Germline CDR1 and CDR2: LNHDA and SQIVND (reference sequence). The CDR3 is made up of 14 amino acids. Trimming left V 6 bases short and J 7 bases short, with 16 bases between. CDR3 DNA: TGTGCCAGTAGGAGAACAGGGTTCGGGAATGAGCAGTTCTTC. Translating it yields CASRRTGFGNEQFF. The full variable domain, with the rest looked up from reference TRBV19 and TRBJ2-1, is DGGITQSPKYLFRKEGQNVTLSCEQNLNHDAMYWYRQDPGQGLRLIYYSQIVNDFQKGDIAEGYSVSREKKESFPLTVTSAQKNPTAFYLCASRRTGFGNEQFFGPGTRLTVL.

The rearrangement links TRBV6-5 to TRBJ1-1; 10 positions agree with TRBD1. Per germline, CDR1 MNHEY and CDR2 SVGAGI. The J segment lost 5 bases and the V segment lost 7 bases, leaving 10 bases of the junction unmatched. CDR3 length: 15 amino acids. CDR3 in amino acids: CASIPGTGAGTEAFF. As DNA, the CDR3 is TGTGCCAGCATTCCAGGGACAGGGGCGGGGACTGAAGCTTTCTTT.

The gene calls are TRBV27 and TRBJ2-7; 9 bases agree with TRBD2. CDR1 is MNHEY, CDR2 SMNVEV, per germline (reference sequence). The trim removed 6 bases at V and 2 bases at J, leaving 17 bases unmatched. The CDR3 runs to 18 residues. Here the CDR3 reads CASSPRFWLAGEAYEQYF. The CDR3 nucleotides read TGTGCCAGCAGCCCGAGGTTCTGGTTAGCGGGGGAGGCCTACGAGCAGTACTTC.

The chain couples TRBV7-6 to TRBJ2-2; a weak D match, TRBD1 (5 bases). CDR1 and CDR2 from the germline V gene are SGHVS and FNYEAQ. CDR3 size: 16 residues. The ends were cut back, 2 bases at V and 0 bases at J, with 10 bases in the middle. The DNA for the CDR3 is TGTGCCAGCAGCTTAAGGCAGGGCCCGAACACCGGGGAGCTGTTTTTT. Protein sequence: CASSLRQGPNTGELFF.

This rearrangement joins TRBV7-8 to TRBJ2-7, with TRBD2 matching 8 bases. The germline V gene encodes CDR1 SGHVS and CDR2 FQNEAQ. J lost 2 bases, V lost 5 bases, and 5 bases had no gene match. The CDR3 has 14 residues. CDR3 nucleotides: TGTGCCAGCAGCGCGACGCGGGAGGCCTACGAGCAGTACTTC. Protein sequence: CASSATREAYEQYF.

V is TRBV7-9 and J is TRBJ1-2; 7 nucleotides agree with TRBD1. CDR1 and CDR2 from the germline V gene are SEHNR and FQNEAQ (reference sequence). V was pared by 5 bases and J by 4 bases, with 10 bases of the junction left unmatched. CDR3 length: 15 residues. The CDR3: CASSLRQGAFYGYTF. The DNA of the CDR3 is TGTGCCAGCAGCCTAAGACAGGGTGCCTTCTATGGCTACACCTTC.

This clone was counted once. This chain links TRBV5-1 with TRBJ1-1; D remains unclear. V was cut by 7 bases and J by 5 bases, with 15 bases left in between. The CDR3 loop spans 13 amino acids. Germline CDR1 reads SGHRS; CDR2 reads YFSETQ. CDR3 sequence reads: CASDDQVRTEAFF. CDR3 nucleotide sequence: TGCGCCAGCGACGACCAGGTCCGAACTGAAGCTTTCTTT.

The rearrangement links TRBV11-3 to TRBJ2-7, with TRBD2 matching over 11 bases. Germline-derived CDR1 and CDR2 are SGHNT and YENEEA. CDR3 length: 15 residues. V gave up 5 bases and J gave up 4 bases; unmatched junction bases: 7. The CDR3 sequence is CASSHSGTSGYEQYF. CDR3 in DNA: TGTGCCAGCAGCCACTCCGGGACTAGCGGATACGAGCAGTACTTC.

V and J are TRBV19 and TRBJ1-1, with 7 positions matching TRBD1. Germline V gene sequence: CDR1 LNHDA, CDR2 SQIVND (reference sequence). The CDR3 spans 13 residues. The V and J ends lost 6 bases and 5 bases, in that order; junction bases with no gene match: 6. The CDR3 DNA reads TGTGCCAGTAGCGACAGGGTAAGGACTGAAGCTTTCTTT. Translation gives CASSDRVRTEAFF.

V usage is TRBV18 and J usage is TRBJ1-1; D is ambiguous. Trimming cost V 2 bases and J 11 bases, with 21 bases left between them. Germline loops: CDR1 KGHSH, CDR2 LQKENI. The length of the CDR3 is 15 residues. Written as DNA, the CDR3 is TGTGCCAGCTCACCAGGAAGCGCCAATGTTCATCTGGCTTTCTTT. It translates to CASSPGSANVHLAFF. Variable domain in full (rest from reference TRBV18 and TRBJ1-1): NAGVMQNPRHLVRRRGQEARLRCSPMKGHSHVYWYRQLPEEGLKFMVYLQKENIIDESGMPKERFSAEFPKEGPSILRIQQVVRGDSAAYFCASSPGSANVHLAFFGQGTRLTVV.

The chain has TRBV10-1 and TRBJ2-1; possibly TRBD2 for D (5 bases). The CDR3 is made up of 13 amino acids. V shed 1 base and J shed 15 bases, with 16 bases lying between them. Germline loops: CDR1 WNHNN, CDR2 SYGVQD (reference sequence). The CDR3 DNA reads TGCGCCAGCAGTGAGTTAAGCGGTTTACACCTGTTCTTC. Translating it yields CASSELSGLHLFF.

J is TRBJ1-6 and V is TRBV25-1; D perhaps matches TRBD1 (5 bases). Germline CDR1 is MGHDK and CDR2 is SYGVNS. The CDR3 sequence is 15 residues long. V dropped 6 bases and J dropped 7 bases, with 16 bases sitting between them. CDR3 sequence: CASSHRQGGNSPLHF. The DNA for the CDR3 is TGTGCCAGCAGCCATAGGCAGGGAGGAAATTCACCCCTCCACTTT.

This chain joins TRBV19 and TRBJ2-7; a weak D match, TRBD2 (5 bases). Germline V gene lookup returns CDR1 LNHDA and CDR2 SQIVND (reference sequence). The V and J ends lost 5 bases and 2 bases respectively, with 13 bases between them. There are 14 residues in the CDR3. This CDR3 reads CASSGSWFPYEQYF. The CDR3 coding sequence is TGTGCCAGTAGTGGGAGTTGGTTCCCCTACGAGCAGTACTTC.

The V gene is TRBV2, the J gene TRBJ1-2; D not certain. V was cut by 4 bases and J by 8 bases, with 20 bases left in between. This CDR3 contains 15 residues. Germline V gene lookup returns CDR1 SNHLY and CDR2 FYNNEI. CDR3 protein: CASSGRTTRLSGYTF. The CDR3 DNA follows: TGTGCCAGCAGTGGAAGGACTACCCGTCTTAGCGGCTACACCTTC.

The V gene is TRBV7-6, the J gene TRBJ2-1; D unresolved. Between the trimmed V and J ends, which lost 0 bases and 3 bases, there was a span of 9 bases. Germline loops: CDR1 SGHVS, CDR2 FNYEAQ. The CDR3 sequence is 15 residues long. In nucleotides, the CDR3 is TGTGCCAGCAGCTTAGCAATTAGTAACTACAATGAGCAGTTCTTC. Translation gives CASSLAISNYNEQFF.

The chain couples TRBV11-3 to TRBJ1-1; 12 bases fit TRBD1. Germline V lookup: CDR1 SGHNT, CDR2 YENEEA. The J segment lost 4 bases and the V segment lost 5 bases, leaving 8 bases of the junction unmatched. The CDR3 has 16 residues. As DNA, the CDR3 is TGTGCCAGCAGCCAGGGACAGGGGGCGTTATCCACTGAAGCTTTCTTT. Translated: CASSQGQGALSTEAFF.

The chain uses TRBV5-1 and TRBJ1-1, with 8 bases that match TRBD1. Germline assignment: CDR1 SGHRS and CDR2 YFSETQ. This CDR3 comprises 14 residues. J was trimmed by 4 bases and V by 3 bases; bases with no gene match: 5. This CDR3 reads CASSYDRGGTEAFF. The CDR3 DNA reads TGCGCCAGCAGCTACGACAGGGGTGGCACTGAAGCTTTCTTT.

The rearrangement uses TRBV20-1 and TRBJ2-1, with a tentative D call TRBD2 (6 bases). V lost 3 bases to trimming and J lost 0 bases, with 15 bases between them. The germline CDR1 and CDR2 sequences are DFQATT and SNEGSKA (reference sequence). CDR3 length equals 16 residues. The DNA for the CDR3 is TGCAGTGCTAGTACGCCTAGCGACCCCTCCTACAATGAGCAGTTCTTC. Translated, it gives CSASTPSDPSYNEQFF.